Each of the 32 T cell receptor beta chains below was sequenced from the same sample in a study of blood T cell repertoires in COVID-19. The table came from immunoSEQ multiplex PCR; TCRdb's copy has only in-frame clones and leaves some out. Of 85,000 or so clones detected, 90% to 95% appear once; the ten largest clones hold about 4.5%. The sample comprised peripheral blood. These receptors were taken from a human donor with active COVID-19. The donor label of this sample is uncertain.

The chain joins TRBV11-3 to TRBJ2-1; D uncertain. Germline CDR1 and CDR2: SGHNT and YENEEA. CDR3 length: 15 residues. Trimming stripped 1 base from V and 0 bases from J, with 7 bases between. In DNA, the CDR3 is TGTGCCAGCAGCTTAGTCCTTAGCTCCTACAATGAGCAGTTCTTC. It is translated as CASSLVLSSYNEQFF. Based on the CDR3 plus reference TRBV11-3 and TRBJ2-1, the full variable domain is EAGVVQSPRYKIIEKKQPVAFWCNPISGHNTLYWYLQNLGQGPELLIRYENEEAVDDSQLPKDRFSAERLKGVDSTLKIQPAELGDSAVYLCASSLVLSSYNEQFFGPGTRLTVL.

The chain uses TRBV9 and TRBJ2-2; perhaps TRBD2 as D (6 bases). The length of the CDR3 is 15 residues. The V end was cut by 0 bases, the J end by 9 bases, with 15 bases between. Germline CDR1 is SGDLS and CDR2 is YYNGEE. CDR3 residues: CASSVGTWRERELFF. In nucleotides, the CDR3 is TGTGCCAGCAGCGTAGGGACGTGGCGGGAAAGGGAGCTGTTTTTT.

This chain connects TRBV7-8 to TRBJ2-3; unclear D gene. Germline values: CDR1 SGHVS, CDR2 FQNEAQ. This CDR3 is 14 amino acids long. Trimming removed 6 bases from V and 8 bases from J, with 18 bases in between. The CDR3 nucleotides read TGTGCCAGCAGTTTAACCACCCCTCCCGGTACGCAGTATTTT. Protein product: CASSLTTPPGTQYF. Full variable domain (remainder filled in from reference TRBV7-8 and TRBJ2-3): GAGVSQSPRYKVAKRGQDVALRCDPISGHVSLFWYQQALGQGPEFLTYFQNEAQLDKSGLPSDRFFAERPEGSVSTLKIQRTQQEDSAVYLCASSLTTPPGTQYFGPGTRLTVL.

The chain is built from TRBV6-6 and TRBJ1-1, with a tentative D call TRBD1 (5 bases). V lost 6 bases and J lost 5, with 10 bases in between. Germline loops: CDR1 MNHNY, CDR2 SVGAGI (reference sequence). The CDR3 sequence is 12 residues long. CDR3: CASRMGGTEAFF. DNA for the CDR3: TGTGCCAGCAGAATGGGGGGGACTGAAGCTTTCTTT.

The V call is TRBV28, the J call TRBJ1-5; tentative D call: TRBD1 (6 bases). Germline V lookup: CDR1 MDHEN, CDR2 SYDVKM. This CDR3 is 13 amino acids long. The ends were cut back, 7 bases at V and 3 bases at J, with 10 bases in the middle. The CDR3 DNA reads as TGTGCCAGCATCAGGGGAAACAATCAGCCCCAGCATTTT. Its protein is CASIRGNNQPQHF.

The CDR3 DNA reads TGTGCCAGCAGTTACACAAGGAGAAGATTTGAAGCTTTCTTT. Its translation is CASSYTRRRFEAFF. The chain employs TRBV6-5 and TRBJ1-1; D remains ambiguous. CDR1 and CDR2 (germline): MNHEY, SVGAGI. V was pared by 2 bases and J by 7 bases, with 14 bases between. The CDR3 totals 14 residues.

V gene TRBV2 combines with J gene TRBJ1-5; TRBD1 aligns across 7 bases. This CDR3 comprises 16 residues. CDR1 SNHLY and CDR2 FYNNEI come from the germline V gene. J gave up 2 bases and V 5 bases, and 9 bases lay outside the gene matches. The chain's CDR3 is CASSRRTGRGNQPQHF. The CDR3 coding sequence is TGTGCCAGCAGTCGAAGGACAGGACGCGGCAATCAGCCCCAGCATTTT.

The chain uses TRBV18 and TRBJ2-1, with 7 bases aligning to TRBD2. CDR1 and CDR2 (germline): KGHSH, LQKENI. There are 15 residues in the CDR3. Unmatched junction bases numbered 8, after V lost 6 bases and J lost 3 bases. CDR3 loop: CASSPGGASYNEQFF. The CDR3 DNA sequence: TGTGCCAGCTCCCCGGGGGGAGCGAGCTACAATGAGCAGTTCTTC.

The rearrangement uses TRBV7-8 and TRBJ1-1; D might be TRBD1 (5 bases). This CDR3 spans 17 amino acids. The germline V gene has CDR1 SGHVS and CDR2 FQNEAQ. Trimming left V 5 bases short and J 0 bases short, with 19 bases between. The CDR3 spells CASSPTPTRGMNTEAFF. The CDR3 DNA sequence: TGTGCCAGCAGCCCAACCCCGACGCGGGGGATGAACACTGAAGCTTTCTTT. The full variable domain, its missing parts supplied by reference TRBV7-8 and TRBJ1-1, is GAGVSQSPRYKVAKRGQDVALRCDPISGHVSLFWYQQALGQGPEFLTYFQNEAQLDKSGLPSDRFFAERPEGSVSTLKIQRTQQEDSAVYLCASSPTPTRGMNTEAFFGQGTRLTVV.

This chain joins TRBV24-1 and TRBJ1-5; TRBD1 is a possible D gene (6 bases). The CDR3 covers 13 residues. V was trimmed by 6 bases and J by 3 bases, leaving 8 bases between them. In germline, CDR1 is KGHDR, CDR2 SFDVKD. CDR3 nucleotide sequence: TGTGCCACCAGTACAGGGTCCAATCAGCCCCAGCATTTT. Its translation is CATSTGSNQPQHF.

This clone is a singleton in its sample. The gene calls are TRBV2 and TRBJ2-3; a weak D match, TRBD1 (5 bases). The CDR3 consists of 14 residues. Trimming took off 6 bases at V and 10 bases at J, with 20 bases between the two ends. The germline V gene encodes CDR1 SNHLY and CDR2 FYNNEI. This CDR3 reads CASRSGAGLLAQYF. In DNA form, the CDR3 reads TGTGCCAGCAGGAGTGGAGCAGGGCTACTCGCGCAGTATTTT.

The chain combines TRBV22-1 with TRBJ1-1; the D call TRBD1 from the table was never checked on the DNA. TRBV22-1 is an annotated pseudogene. The CDR3 has 15 amino acids. The CDR3 region has the DNA TGTCCTGGGAGCCCACTTACAGGCGGGAACACTGAAGCTTTCTTT. It translates to CPGSPLTGGNTEAFF.

This chain connects TRBV7-2 to TRBJ1-1; 11 bases agree with TRBD1. Germline CDR1 SGHTA, CDR2 FQGNSA. After removal of 5 bases from V and 2 bases from J, the junction contained 1 base not matched to a gene. The CDR3 is made up of 14 amino acids. In DNA, the CDR3 is TGTGCCAGCAGCGGACAGGGGGCAAACACTGAAGCTTTCTTT. Translated, it gives CASSGQGANTEAFF.

This clone has just one count. This sequence joins TRBV7-6 and TRBJ2-1; D perhaps matches TRBD2 (5 bases). Germline assignment: CDR1 SGHVS and CDR2 FNYEAQ. V lost 1 base and J lost 1, with 17 bases in between. The CDR3 loop spans 18 amino acids. CDR3 sequence reads: CASSLGLSLRGSYNEQFF. The CDR3 DNA is TGTGCCAGCAGCTTAGGTCTTAGCCTTCGGGGATCCTACAATGAGCAGTTCTTC.

The chain combines TRBV10-2 with TRBJ2-7, with 8 bases identical to TRBD2. Trimming removed 3 bases from V and 0 bases from J; junction bases left unmatched: 7. CDR3 size: 16 residues. Germline V gene lookup returns CDR1 WSHSY and CDR2 SAAADI. This CDR3 is CASSEFSGVNSYEQYF. In nucleotides, the CDR3 is TGCGCCAGCAGTGAATTTAGCGGGGTTAACTCCTACGAGCAGTACTTC.

The CDR3 coding sequence is TGCGCCAGCAGCTTGGAACTAGCGGGGTCGAGCACAGATACGCAGTATTTT. It translates to CASSLELAGSSTDTQYF. The J gene is TRBJ2-3, the V gene TRBV5-1, with TRBD2 matching over 10 bases. The CDR3 length is 17 residues. V trimming: 0 bases; J trimming: 0 bases; junction bases outside the gene matches: 4. Germline V gene sequence: CDR1 SGHRS, CDR2 YFSETQ.

The chain uses TRBV14 and TRBJ2-2, with a weak D call TRBD1 (6 bases). CDR1 is SGHDN, CDR2 FVKESK, per germline. Trimming pared 3 bases from V and 4 bases from J, leaving 6 bases between. This CDR3 spans 13 amino acids. The CDR3 region has the DNA TGTGCCAGCAGCCAGGGGGCCACCGGGGAGCTGTTTTTT. Translating gives CASSQGATGELFF.

The chain couples TRBV27 to TRBJ2-1; 7 positions agree with TRBD2. Trimming cost V 1 base and J 10 bases; bases outside gene matches: 10. This CDR3 is 15 amino acids long. CDR1 is MNHEY and CDR2 is SMNVEV in the germline V gene (reference sequence). The CDR3 nucleotides are TGTGCCAGCAGTTTATTGGTGGGAGGGCCTATAGAGCAGTTCTTC. Translating gives CASSLLVGGPIEQFF.

The chain is built from TRBV6-5 and TRBJ1-5; no clear D. Trimming cost V 6 bases and J 6 bases, with 15 bases left between them. The CDR3 contains 14 residues. Germline CDR1 reads MNHEY; CDR2 reads SVGAGI. The chain's CDR3 is CASSALIFGQPQHF. The CDR3 DNA reads TGTGCCAGCAGCGCCTTAATTTTCGGTCAGCCCCAGCATTTT.

A single count supports this clone. The chain recombines TRBV10-3 with TRBJ1-3; no firm D call. V was shortened by 10 bases and J by 0 bases, with 13 bases between the two germline ends. Germline CDR1 reads ENHRY; CDR2 reads SYGVKD. The CDR3 contains 14 residues. The CDR3 nucleotides are TGTGCCACCGTGAGAGGGTCCTCTGGAAACACCATATATTTT. Amino acid sequence: CATVRGSSGNTIYF.

This clone is a singleton in its sample. This chain joins TRBV5-1 and TRBJ2-3; maybe TRBD2 (5 bases). Between the trimmed V and J ends, which lost 0 bases and 6 bases, there was a span of 14 bases. Germline-derived CDR1 and CDR2 are SGHRS and YFSETQ. This CDR3 is built from 15 residues. The CDR3 is CASSLAMRASDTQYF. CDR3 bases: TGCGCCAGCAGCTTGGCCATGCGGGCATCCGATACGCAGTATTTT.

The chain has TRBV28 and TRBJ2-3; 7 bases map to TRBD2. The V segment lost 2 bases and the J segment 5 bases; nucleotides outside the gene matches: 7. Looked up from germline, CDR1 is MDHEN and CDR2 is SYDVKM. The CDR3 loop spans 15 amino acids. The CDR3 DNA is TGTGCCAGCAGTTTAAGGACGGGAGGTGTAGATACGCAGTATTTT. Protein: CASSLRTGGVDTQYF.

V gene TRBV6-5 combines with J gene TRBJ2-2; D is unclear. The germline gives CDR1 MNHEY, CDR2 SVGAGI. CDR3 length equals 13 residues. Trimming removed 7 bases at V and 6 bases at J, with 12 bases between. This chain's CDR3 is CASTIVRSGELFF. DNA of the CDR3: TGTGCCAGCACCATCGTGAGGTCCGGGGAGCTGTTTTTT.

This chain joins TRBV7-9 and TRBJ2-2; D is perhaps TRBD1 (6 bases). Germline V gene lookup returns CDR1 SEHNR and CDR2 FQNEAQ (reference sequence). The CDR3 runs 15 residues. V was shortened by 6 bases and J by 10 bases, with 21 bases between the two germline ends. The CDR3 here is CASSNYRDGFEELFF. In nucleotides, the CDR3 is TGTGCCAGCAGTAATTACAGGGATGGCTTCGAGGAGCTGTTTTTT.

J is TRBJ1-1 and V is TRBV7-9; 7 bases fit TRBD1. The germline gives CDR1 SEHNR, CDR2 FQNEAQ (reference sequence). The J segment lost 7 bases and the V segment lost 5 bases, leaving 7 bases of the junction unmatched. The CDR3 has 13 amino acids. The CDR3 is CASSQGQPNEAFF. The DNA of the CDR3 is TGTGCCAGCAGCCAGGGACAGCCGAATGAAGCTTTCTTT.

The V call is TRBV6-2 or TRBV6-3, the J call TRBJ1-2, with 9 bases aligning to TRBD1. The V segment lost 5 bases and the J segment 5 bases; nucleotides outside the gene matches: 6. The CDR3 totals 14 residues. Germline CDR1 reads MNHEY; CDR2 reads SVGEGT. Here the CDR3 reads CASSTTGTGYGYTF. In nucleotides, the CDR3 is TGTGCCAGCAGTACCACCGGGACAGGGTATGGCTACACCTTC.

The chain is built from TRBV7-8 and TRBJ2-5; D gene unclear. The germline V and J ends were trimmed by 4 bases and 4 bases, with 10 bases remaining between them. Germline V CDR1 and CDR2: SGHVS, FQNEAQ. CDR3 length: 13 residues. The CDR3 DNA reads as TGTGCCAGCAGCTCGTCGGGTAGAGAGACCCAGTACTTC. Translated, it gives CASSSSGRETQYF.

V is TRBV18 and J is TRBJ1-5, with D tentatively TRBD1 (6 bases). Germline values: CDR1 KGHSH, CDR2 LQKENI. V lost 4 bases and J 10 bases, leaving 20 bases between the germline ends. The CDR3 contains 15 residues. DNA of the CDR3: TGTGCCAGCTCACAAACCGTGGACAGATTCGAACCCCAGCATTTT. Amino acids: CASSQTVDRFEPQHF.

This clone was observed a single time. The chain employs TRBV5-4 and TRBJ1-1; 8 bases match TRBD1. Looked up from germline, CDR1 is SGHNT and CDR2 is YYREEE (reference sequence). The J segment lost 8 bases and the V segment lost 3 bases, leaving 18 bases of the junction unmatched. The CDR3 consists of 17 residues. CDR3 nucleotide sequence: TGTGCCAGCAGCTCGCCACCGGCCAGGGGGCGAACGACAGAAGCTTTCTTT. This codes for CASSSPPARGRTTEAFF.

The rearrangement joins TRBV5-1 to TRBJ2-1, with TRBD2 matching over 8 bases. This CDR3 is built from 15 residues. Trimming at V came to 6 bases and at J to 5 bases, leaving 10 bases not matched to a gene. Germline V gene lookup returns CDR1 SGHRS and CDR2 YFSETQ. This chain's CDR3 is CASTPSSGDNNEQFF. Here the CDR3 DNA reads TGCGCCAGCACCCCGAGTAGCGGGGATAACAATGAGCAGTTCTTC.

V gene TRBV11-3 combines with J gene TRBJ2-7; D may be TRBD2 (6 bases). The CDR3 is 15 amino acids. V lost 0 bases, J lost 6 bases, and 15 bases lay in between. Germline CDR1 SGHNT, CDR2 YENEEA. This chain's CDR3 is CASSLEGDERAEQYF. CDR3 coding DNA: TGTGCCAGCAGCTTAGAAGGGGATGAGCGGGCCGAGCAGTACTTC.

This chain joins TRBV27 and TRBJ1-2; 8 bases agree with TRBD1. Germline V gene data show CDR1 as MNHEY and CDR2 as SMNVEV (reference sequence). CDR3 length: 17 amino acids. J was trimmed by 0 bases and V by 2 bases; bases with no gene match: 8. The CDR3 nucleotides are TGTGCCAGCAGTTTACGGACAGGGCTCGACTCTAACTATGGCTACACCTTC. It yields the protein CASSLRTGLDSNYGYTF.